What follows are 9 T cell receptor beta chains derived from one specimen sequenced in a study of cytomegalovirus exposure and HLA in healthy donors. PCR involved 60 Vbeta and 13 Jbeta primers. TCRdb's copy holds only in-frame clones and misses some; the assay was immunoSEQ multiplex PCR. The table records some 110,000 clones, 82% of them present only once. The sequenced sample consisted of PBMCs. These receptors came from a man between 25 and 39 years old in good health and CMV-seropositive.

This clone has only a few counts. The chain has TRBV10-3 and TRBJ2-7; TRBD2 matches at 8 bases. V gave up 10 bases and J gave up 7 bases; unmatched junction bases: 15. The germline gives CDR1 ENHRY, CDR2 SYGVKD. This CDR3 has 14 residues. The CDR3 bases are TGTGCCACCAACCCGACTAGCGCCTCGAGGGAGCAGTACGTC. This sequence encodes CATNPTSASREQYV.

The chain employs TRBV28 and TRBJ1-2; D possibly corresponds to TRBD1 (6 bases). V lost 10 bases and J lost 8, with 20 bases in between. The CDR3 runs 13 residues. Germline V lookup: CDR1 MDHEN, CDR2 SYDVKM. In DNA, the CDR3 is TGTGCCACCGATTTTAAAGACAGGCTCGGCTACACCTTC. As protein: CATDFKDRLGYTF.

CDR3 sequence (DNA): TGTGCCAGCAGAAACCGACTAGCGGTCGAGTCCCACGCGTCACATACGCAGTATTTT. Amino acid sequence: CASRNRLAVESHASHTQYF. The gene calls are TRBV2 and TRBJ2-3; 9 nucleotides line up with TRBD2. Germline-derived CDR1 and CDR2 are SNHLY and FYNNEI. The CDR3 length is 19 residues. V dropped 6 bases and J dropped 7; count of bases not matched to a gene: 23.

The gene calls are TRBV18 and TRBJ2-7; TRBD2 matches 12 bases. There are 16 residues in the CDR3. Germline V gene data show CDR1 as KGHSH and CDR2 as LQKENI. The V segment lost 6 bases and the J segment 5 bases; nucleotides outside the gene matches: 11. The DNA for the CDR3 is TGTGCCAGCTCGGCTCAGGATGGACTAGCGGGACACGAGCAGTACGTC. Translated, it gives CASSAQDGLAGHEQYV.

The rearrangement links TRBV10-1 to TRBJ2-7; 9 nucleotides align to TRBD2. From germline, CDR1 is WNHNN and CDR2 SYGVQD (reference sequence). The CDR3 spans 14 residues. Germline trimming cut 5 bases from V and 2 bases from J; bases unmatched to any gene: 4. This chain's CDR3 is CASSPAGGPYEQYV. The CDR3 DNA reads TGCGCCAGCAGTCCAGCGGGAGGCCCCTACGAGCAGTACGTC.

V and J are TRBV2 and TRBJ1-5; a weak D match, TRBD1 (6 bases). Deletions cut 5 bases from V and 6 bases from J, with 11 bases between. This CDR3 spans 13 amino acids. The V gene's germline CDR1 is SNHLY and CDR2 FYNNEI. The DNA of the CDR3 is TGTGCCAGCAGTACAGGGTTTGGTCAGCCCCAGCATTTT. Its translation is CASSTGFGQPQHF.

The CDR3 loop reads CASSLGSGPEAFF. The CDR3 DNA sequence: TGTGCCAGCAGCTTAGGATCAGGGCCTGAAGCTTTCTTT. J is TRBJ1-1 and V is TRBV7-2; D might be TRBD1 (5 bases). The CDR3 totals 13 residues. From germline, CDR1 is SGHTA and CDR2 FQGNSA. V lost 1 base and J lost 6, with 9 bases in between. Using reference TRBV7-2 and TRBJ1-1 for the parts outside the CDR3, the full variable domain is GAGVSQSPSNKVTEKGKDVELRCDPISGHTALYWYRQSLGQGLEFLIYFQGNSAPDKSGLPSDRFSAERTGGSVSTLTIQRTQQEDSAVYLCASSLGSGPEAFFGQGTRLTVV.

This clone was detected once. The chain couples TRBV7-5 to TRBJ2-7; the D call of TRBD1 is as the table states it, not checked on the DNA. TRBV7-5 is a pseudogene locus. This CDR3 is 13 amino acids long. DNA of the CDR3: TGTGTCAGAAGCTCCCTCACAGGGTACGAGCAGTACGTC. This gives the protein CVRSSLTGYEQYV.

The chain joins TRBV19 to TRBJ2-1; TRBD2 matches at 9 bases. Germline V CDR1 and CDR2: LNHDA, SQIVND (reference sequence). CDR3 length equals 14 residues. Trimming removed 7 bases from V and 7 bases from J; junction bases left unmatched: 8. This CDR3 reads CASNSGRSVNEQFF. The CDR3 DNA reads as TGTGCCAGTAATAGCGGGAGATCTGTGAATGAGCAGTTCTTC.